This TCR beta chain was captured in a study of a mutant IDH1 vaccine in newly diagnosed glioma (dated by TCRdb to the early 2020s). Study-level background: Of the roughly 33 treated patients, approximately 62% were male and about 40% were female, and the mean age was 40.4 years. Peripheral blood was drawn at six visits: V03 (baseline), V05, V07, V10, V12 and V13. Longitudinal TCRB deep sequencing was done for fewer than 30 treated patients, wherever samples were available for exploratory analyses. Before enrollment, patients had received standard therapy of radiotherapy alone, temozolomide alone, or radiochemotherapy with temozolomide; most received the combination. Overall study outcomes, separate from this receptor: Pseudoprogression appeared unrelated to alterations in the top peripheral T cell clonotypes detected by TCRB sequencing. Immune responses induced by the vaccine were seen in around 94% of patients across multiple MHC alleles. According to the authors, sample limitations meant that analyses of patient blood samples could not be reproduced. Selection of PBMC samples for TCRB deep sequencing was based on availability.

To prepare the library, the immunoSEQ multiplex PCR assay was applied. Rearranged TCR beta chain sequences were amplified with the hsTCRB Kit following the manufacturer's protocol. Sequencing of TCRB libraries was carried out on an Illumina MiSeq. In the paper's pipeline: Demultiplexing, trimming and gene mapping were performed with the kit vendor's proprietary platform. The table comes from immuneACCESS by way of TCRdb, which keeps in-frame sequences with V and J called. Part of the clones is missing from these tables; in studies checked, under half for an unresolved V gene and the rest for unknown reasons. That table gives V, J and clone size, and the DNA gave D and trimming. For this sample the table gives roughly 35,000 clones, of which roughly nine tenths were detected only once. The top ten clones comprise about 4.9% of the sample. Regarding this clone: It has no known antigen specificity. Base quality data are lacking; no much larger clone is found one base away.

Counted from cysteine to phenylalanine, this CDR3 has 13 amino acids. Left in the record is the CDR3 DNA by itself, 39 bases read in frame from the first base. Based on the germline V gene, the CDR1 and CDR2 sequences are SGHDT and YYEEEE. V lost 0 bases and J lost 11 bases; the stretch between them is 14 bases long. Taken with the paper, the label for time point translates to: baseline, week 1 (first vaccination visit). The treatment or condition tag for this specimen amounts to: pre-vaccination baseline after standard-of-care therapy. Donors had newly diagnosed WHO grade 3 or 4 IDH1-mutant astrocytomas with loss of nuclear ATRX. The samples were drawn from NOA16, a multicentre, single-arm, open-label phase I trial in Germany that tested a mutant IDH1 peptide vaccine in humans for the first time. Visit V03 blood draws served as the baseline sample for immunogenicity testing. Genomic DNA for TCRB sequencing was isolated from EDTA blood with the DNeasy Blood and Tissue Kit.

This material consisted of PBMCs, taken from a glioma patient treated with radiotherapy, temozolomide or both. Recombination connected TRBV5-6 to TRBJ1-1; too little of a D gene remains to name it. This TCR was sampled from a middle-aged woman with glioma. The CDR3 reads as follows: CASSLDGYGFAFF. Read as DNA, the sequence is TGTGCCAGCAGCTTGGATGGGTACGGGTTTGCTTTCTTT.